This T cell receptor beta chain was observed in a study of cytomegalovirus exposure and HLA in healthy donors. Unmatched junction bases numbered 8, after V lost 6 bases and J lost 1 base. The V gene's germline CDR1 is MRHNA and CDR2 SNTAGT. The CDR3 spans 15 residues. Researchers ran the PCR with 60 Vbeta and 13 Jbeta primers. Here immunoSEQ multiplex PCR was the method, and the copy in TCRdb shows in-frame clones only, minus some. The profile shows approximately 290,000 clones, around 80% of them singletons. The chain combines TRBV6-4 with TRBJ1-1; 7 bases agree with TRBD1. This TCR was sampled from a girl aged 2 to 9 in good health and CMV-seronegative. The sample consisted of PBMCs. The CDR3 protein is CASRKWSGGNTEAFF. The CDR3 DNA sequence: TGTGCCAGCAGAAAATGGTCAGGGGGGAACACTGAAGCTTTCTTT.